Listed here are 26 T cell receptor beta chains from one sample, sequenced in a study of shared clonotypes between healthy human individuals. Profiling relied on immunoSEQ multiplex PCR, and the TCRdb table lists in-frame clones only, not all of them. The data show over 950,000 clones, approximately 75% seen once. Material for sequencing was memory CD4+ T cells from PBMCs. Subset reported: CD45RA-negative fraction. The receptor set was obtained from a man between 18 and 29 years old in good health. Some clones in this sample may be carry-over from other donors' samples.

The gene calls are TRBV30 and TRBJ2-7; 9 bases agree with TRBD1. This CDR3 contains 13 residues. The trim removed 4 bases at V and 5 bases at J, leaving 6 bases unmatched. Germline loops: CDR1 GTSNPN, CDR2 SVGIG (reference sequence). Here the CDR3 reads CAWTTGQGNEQYF. CDR3 DNA: TGTGCCTGGACAACGGGACAGGGCAACGAGCAGTACTTC.

V is TRBV7-3 and J is TRBJ1-2; D remains unclear. Trimming took 0 bases from V and 5 from J, leaving 7 bases between them. CDR1 SGHTA and CDR2 FQGTGA come from the germline V gene. The CDR3 contains 13 residues. The CDR3 bases are TGTGCCAGCAGCTTAACCCCAGAGTATGGCTACACCTTC. It codes for CASSLTPEYGYTF.

The V and J genes are TRBV27 and TRBJ1-5; a possible D gene is TRBD1 (6 bases). V lost 5 bases and J 7 bases, leaving 15 bases between the germline ends. CDR1 MNHEY and CDR2 SMNVEV come from the germline V gene (reference sequence). The CDR3 is 14 residues long. This CDR3 reads CASSLPGAGQPQHF. In DNA, the CDR3 is TGTGCCAGCAGTCTCCCGGGGGCGGGGCAGCCCCAGCATTTT.

V usage is TRBV18 and J usage is TRBJ1-5; 10 bases fit TRBD1. The V and J ends lost 5 bases and 6 bases, in that order; junction bases with no gene match: 7. The CDR3 length is 15 residues. Germline V gene data show CDR1 as KGHSH and CDR2 as LQKENI. CDR3: CASSFGTGVTQPQHF. For the CDR3, the DNA is TGTGCCAGCTCATTCGGGACAGGGGTAACTCAGCCCCAGCATTTT.

The gene calls are TRBV27 and TRBJ1-1, with 7 bases identical to TRBD1. Germline V gene data show CDR1 as MNHEY and CDR2 as SMNVEV (reference sequence). Trimming at V came to 6 bases and at J to 0 bases, leaving 4 bases not matched to a gene. CDR3 length: 14 residues. The chain's CDR3 is CASRRTGLNTEAFF. CDR3 nucleotides: TGTGCCAGCAGACGGACAGGCTTGAACACTGAAGCTTTCTTT.

The V call is TRBV2, the J call TRBJ2-2; D call uncertain. V lost 5 bases and J lost 2, with 3 bases in between. There are 12 residues in the CDR3. Germline lookup yields CDR1 SNHLY and CDR2 FYNNEI. Written as DNA, the CDR3 is TGTGCCAGCAGTCTTAACACCGGGGAGCTGTTTTTT. Translating it yields CASSLNTGELFF.

The chain links TRBV7-2 to TRBJ2-7; D assignment may be TRBD1 or TRBD2 (5 bases each). Trimming removed 0 bases at V and 6 bases at J, with 12 bases between. CDR1 and CDR2 (germline): SGHTA, FQGNSA. CDR3 size: 14 residues. CDR3 sequence (DNA): TGTGCCAGCAGCTTAGCGCCCGGGGCGCGCGAGCAGTACTTC. It yields the protein CASSLAPGAREQYF.

This CDR3 is CASSYRPGTGNTEAFF. The CDR3 DNA is TGTGCCAGCAGCTACCGTCCCGGGACAGGAAACACTGAAGCTTTCTTT. This chain connects TRBV7-9 to TRBJ1-1; the match to TRBD1 covers 8 bases. The CDR3 has 16 amino acids. Germline lookup yields CDR1 SEHNR and CDR2 FQNEAQ (reference sequence). With V trimmed by 4 bases and J by 2 bases, 9 bases remained unmatched.

The chain carries TRBV6-1 and TRBJ1-2; no firm D call. This CDR3 contains 13 residues. The V gene lost 6 bases and the J gene lost 7 bases, with 15 bases spanning the gap. Germline assignment: CDR1 MNHNS and CDR2 SASEGT. CDR3 in amino acids: CASRQRVDVGYTF. CDR3 DNA: TGTGCCAGCAGACAAAGGGTGGACGTTGGCTACACCTTC.

A note on this clone: One end of the junction is discordant with germline, which a read error may explain. This CDR3 is also generated by other DNA sequences in the sample. This chain connects TRBV5-1 to TRBJ1-5, with 8 bases aligning to TRBD1. This CDR3 contains 14 residues. The V gene's germline CDR1 is SGHRS and CDR2 YFSETQ. As DNA, the CDR3 is TGCGCCAGCAGCCCCGGACAGGGCAACCAGCCCCAGCATTTT. It yields the protein CASSPGQGNQPQHF.

This clone was seen at least ten times. Other DNA sequences of this sample code for an identical CDR3. This chain links TRBV19 with TRBJ1-1; unclear D gene. Looked up from germline, CDR1 is LNHDA and CDR2 is SQIVND (reference sequence). The CDR3 is 12 residues long. The ends were cut back, 5 bases at V and 3 bases at J, with 7 bases in the middle. The CDR3 nucleotides read TGTGCCAGTAGTGGGAGATACACTGAAGCTTTCTTT. Protein product: CASSGRYTEAFF.

There are many counts of this clone. This CDR3 is also generated by other DNA sequences in the sample. This chain uses TRBV10-3 with TRBJ2-7; 7 nucleotides match TRBD2. Germline V gene sequence: CDR1 ENHRY, CDR2 SYGVKD. J was trimmed by 2 bases and V by 2 bases; bases with no gene match: 6. The CDR3 has 15 amino acids. The CDR3 protein is CAISEGLGRTYEQYF. CDR3 coding DNA: TGTGCCATCAGTGAGGGACTAGGCCGTACCTACGAGCAGTACTTC.

The genes are TRBV7-9 and TRBJ2-7, with 14 positions matching TRBD2. This CDR3 has 15 amino acids. Germline assignment: CDR1 SEHNR and CDR2 FQNEAQ (reference sequence). J lost 8 bases, V lost 5 bases, and 8 bases had no gene match. The CDR3 nucleotides are TGTGCCAGCAGCCCACCGGGACTAGCGGGAGTAAAGCAGTACTTC. The encoded protein is CASSPPGLAGVKQYF.

The chain recombines TRBV28 with TRBJ1-2, with D possibly matching TRBD1 (5 bases). Trimming pared 2 bases from V and 2 bases from J, leaving 15 bases between. The CDR3 is 16 residues long. CDR1 is MDHEN, CDR2 SYDVKM, per germline. CDR3 bases: TGTGCCAGCAGTTTACTCCGGGAAGGGGCAAACTATGGCTACACCTTC. Protein product: CASSLLREGANYGYTF.

A few counts support this clone. One base away lies a much larger clone, so this may be a sequencing read error. The same CDR3 arises from other DNA sequences in this sample as well. The chain has TRBV7-9 and TRBJ1-5; D might be TRBD1 (5 bases). Germline V lookup: CDR1 SEHNR, CDR2 FQNEAQ (reference sequence). The ends were cut back, 3 bases at V and 2 bases at J, with 8 bases in the middle. CDR3 length: 14 residues. The CDR3 nucleotides read TGTGCCAGCAGCTTGGGAGGGGGCAATCAGCCCCAGCATTTT. Translating gives CASSLGGGNQPQHF.

CDR3 sequence (DNA): TGTGCCAGCAGCTCACAAACCGGGACAGGGACCTACGAGCAGTACTTC. It encodes CASSSQTGTGTYEQYF. The chain employs TRBV5-6 and TRBJ2-7; 9 nucleotides align to TRBD1. There are 16 residues in the CDR3. Per germline, CDR1 SGHDT and CDR2 YYEEEE. The ends lost 3 bases at V and 2 bases at J; junction bases unmatched: 9.

The chain is built from TRBV5-1 and TRBJ2-1, with 7 nucleotides matching TRBD1. This CDR3 has 14 residues. The V and J ends lost 9 bases and 5 bases, in that order; junction bases with no gene match: 11. The germline CDR1 and CDR2 sequences are SGHRS and YFSETQ. The CDR3 sequence: CANAGWDSNNEQFF. CDR3 in DNA: TGCGCCAATGCGGGCTGGGACAGCAACAATGAGCAGTTCTTC.

The chain carries TRBV2 and TRBJ1-5; perhaps TRBD1 as D (5 bases). Looked up from germline, CDR1 is SNHLY and CDR2 is FYNNEI. Trimming cost V 7 bases and J 7 bases, with 14 bases left between them. The CDR3 is 13 amino acids. CDR3 residues: CASNRGTWQPQHF. As DNA, the CDR3 is TGTGCCAGCAATCGGGGGACTTGGCAGCCCCAGCATTTT.

This clone was observed a single time. This chain links TRBV10-3 with TRBJ2-1; D may be TRBD1 (6 bases). CDR1 and CDR2 from the germline V gene are ENHRY and SYGVKD. Trimming stripped 0 bases from V and 0 bases from J, with 9 bases between. The CDR3 covers 16 residues. This CDR3 is CAISESDRSSYNEQFF. CDR3 sequence (DNA): TGTGCCATCAGTGAGTCAGACAGGAGCTCCTACAATGAGCAGTTCTTC.

The chain joins TRBV6-5 to TRBJ2-2; D remains ambiguous. This CDR3 region has 16 residues. Germline-derived CDR1 and CDR2 are MNHEY and SVGAGI. Trimming shortened V by 2 bases and J by 2 bases, and 12 bases separated the two germline ends. The CDR3 region is CASSYQEQINTGELFF. The CDR3, as DNA: TGTGCCAGCAGTTACCAAGAGCAGATAAACACCGGGGAGCTGTTTTTT.

A note on this clone: Other DNA sequences of this sample code for an identical CDR3. The V call is TRBV7-2, the J call TRBJ2-7, with 7 positions matching TRBD2. V shed 5 bases, J shed 2 bases, and the junction held 6 bases outside the gene matches. This CDR3 has 14 residues. Germline V gives CDR1 SGHTA, CDR2 FQGNSA. In nucleotides, the CDR3 is TGTGCCAGCAGCCCCCAGGGAGGGACCTACGAGCAGTACTTC. Protein: CASSPQGGTYEQYF.

This clone was detected only once. The chain carries TRBV7-6 and TRBJ1-5, with TRBD1 as a possible D gene (5 bases). V shed 4 bases and J shed 4 bases, with 11 bases lying between them. The germline CDR1 and CDR2 sequences are SGHVS and FNYEAQ. The CDR3 sequence is 14 residues long. The CDR3 protein is CASSSGRSNQPQHF. DNA for the CDR3: TGTGCCAGCAGCTCGGGACGGTCGAATCAGCCCCAGCATTTT.

The rearrangement links TRBV6-1 to TRBJ2-5; tentative D call: TRBD1 (6 bases). The CDR3 has 14 residues. V was cut by 6 bases and J by 4 bases, with 15 bases left in between. CDR1 is MNHNS, CDR2 SASEGT, per germline. The CDR3 DNA is TGTGCCAGCAGACAACAGGGTATACGAGAGACCCAGTACTTC. This gives the protein CASRQQGIRETQYF.

The chain has TRBV27 and TRBJ2-3; 8 bases are shared with TRBD1. The trim removed 5 bases at V and 0 bases at J, leaving 4 bases unmatched. The CDR3 totals 15 residues. CDR1 MNHEY and CDR2 SMNVEV come from the germline V gene (reference sequence). In DNA form, the CDR3 reads TGTGCCAGCAGTCAACAGGGGGTAAGCACAGATACGCAGTATTTT. Translation gives CASSQQGVSTDTQYF.

The genes are TRBV28 and TRBJ2-2; 7 bases map to TRBD2. The germline gives CDR1 MDHEN, CDR2 SYDVKM. V was pared by 8 bases and J by 0 bases, with 9 bases of the junction left unmatched. This CDR3 is 16 amino acids long. CDR3 sequence (DNA): TGTGCCAGCGCTTGGGCTAGCGGAACGAACACCGGGGAGCTGTTTTTT. Residues: CASAWASGTNTGELFF.

This rearrangement joins TRBV10-3 to TRBJ2-5; possible D gene TRBD2, 6 bases. The CDR3 runs 14 residues. CDR1 is ENHRY and CDR2 is SYGVKD in the germline V gene. Trimming shortened V by 5 bases and J by 1 base, and 11 bases separated the two germline ends. The CDR3 loop reads CAISPSDLQETQYF. The CDR3 bases are TGTGCCATCAGTCCTAGCGACCTCCAAGAGACCCAGTACTTC.